Described below is a single TCR beta chain sequence and its context. The antigen remains unidentified. From germline, CDR1 is MNHEY and CDR2 SMNVEV (reference sequence). The CDR3 has 21 amino acids. V was shortened by 3 bases and J by 11 bases, with 35 bases between the two germline ends. Vbeta (60) and Jbeta (13) primers were used in the PCR. The protocol was immunoSEQ multiplex PCR, while the TCRdb copy is restricted to in-frame clones and leaves out a portion. The sample consists of 100,000 to 120,000 clones, 74% of them appearing once. The sample originates from a study of cytomegalovirus exposure and HLA in healthy donors. Points from the study as a whole: TCR beta sequences reportedly predicted most subjects' HLA-A and HLA-B alleles accurately. Altogether, 164 TCR beta chains were recorded as cytomegalovirus-associated. Later on, a genetic analysis was performed. It linked a missense variant in DCLRE1C with V- and J-gene trimming of TCR beta.

This TCR derives from a woman between 40 and 50 years old in good health and CMV-seropositive. Sequencing input: PBMCs. The chain joins TRBV27 to TRBJ1-6, with a weak D call TRBD1 (5 bases). CDR3 DNA sequence: TGTGCCAGCAGTTTGCGGGGGAGGCAGAGCGGTTCCGGTTCCTTTATGACACCCCTCCACTTT. This sequence encodes CASSLRGRQSGSGSFMTPLHF.